This T cell receptor (beta chain) was sequenced in a study of tumour-infiltrating T cells in Burkitt lymphoma. Study context: The Burkitt lymphoma cohort spanned all epidemiological subtypes. Productive clonality predicted overall and progression-free survival.

Method: immunoSEQ multiplex PCR; TCRdb's copy keeps in-frame clones and lacks some. Of about 1,300 clones listed, 70% to 90% are singletons. The CDR3 runs to 12 residues. The germline V gene encodes CDR1 SGDLS and CDR2 YYNGEE. Regarding this clone: Its target is not known. At one boundary the junction diverges from the germline segment, which might be a read error.

General study results and limits: Several public clonotypes were shared across many Burkitt lymphoma patients.

The sample taken for sequencing was tumor tissue. This TCR was recovered from a human donor with Burkitt lymphoma. The chain uses TRBV9 and TRBJ1-3; tentatively, D is TRBD1 (5 bases). CDR3 amino acids: CASSGQGNIIYF. CDR3 DNA sequence: TGTGCCAGCAGCGGCCAGGGAAACATCATATATTTT.